This T cell receptor (beta chain) was retrieved from a study of CD8+ T cells in alopecia areata. Regarding the study as a whole: Among patients, TCR sharing was less clear than in mice, a difference possibly due in part to HLA diversity in the patient population. Alopecia totalis/universalis scalp especially showed more expanded CD8+ clones than normal scalp.

Germline lookup yields CDR1 SNHLY and CDR2 FYNNEI. With 11 bases removed from V and 2 bases from J, the gap between germline ends came to 15 bases. The CDR3 runs 13 residues. Comment on this clone: The antigen remains unidentified.

Following extraction, RNA underwent reverse transcription to cDNA, which served as the sequencing template. The method was immunoSEQ multiplex PCR; TCRdb's version includes in-frame clones alone and lacks a portion of them. The table shows tens of thousands of clones, with roughly 51% occurring only once. Peripheral blood and lesional scalp punch biopsies came from alopecia areata patients. Both CD4+ and CD8+ T cells were separated by sorting PBMCs. The clonotype was recovered from a human donor with alopecia areata. Sequencing input: NKG2D-high CD8+ T cells sorted from blood. The chain combines TRBV2 with TRBJ2-5; D is ambiguous. The DNA for the CDR3 is TGTGCCGGTACCCTTCGGGCTCAAGAGACCCAGTACTTC. This gives the protein CAGTLRAQETQYF.